Presented here are 26 T cell receptor beta chains from one specimen sequenced in a study of blood T cell repertoires in COVID-19. Only in-frame clones appear in the TCRdb table, and some are missing; sequencing was by immunoSEQ multiplex PCR. Here the sample spans 330,000 or so clones, about 87% being singletons. The sample consisted of PBMCs or T cells enriched from blood (not recorded which). Every receptor here comes from a man under 40 who had recovered from COVID-19.

This chain joins TRBV18 and TRBJ1-2; no clear D. The CDR3 has 13 residues. Germline CDR1 reads KGHSH; CDR2 reads LQKENI. V lost 3 bases and J 2 bases, leaving 7 bases between the germline ends. The CDR3 sequence: CASSPTENYGYTF. The CDR3 DNA follows: TGTGCCAGCTCACCCACAGAAAACTATGGCTACACCTTC.

The chain links TRBV5-1 to TRBJ1-1, with TRBD1 identical over 8 bases. Germline V lookup: CDR1 SGHRS, CDR2 YFSETQ. The length of the CDR3 is 12 residues. J gave up 14 bases and V 7 bases, and 13 bases lay outside the gene matches. Here the CDR3 DNA reads TGCGCCAGCGCCGCGACAGGGGCCAATTACTTCTTT. As protein: CASAATGANYFF.

The gene calls are TRBV30 and TRBJ1-1; D possibly corresponds to TRBD1 (6 bases). The CDR3 contains 13 residues. CDR1 is GTSNPN, CDR2 SVGIG, per germline (reference sequence). Trimming shortened V by 5 bases and J by 0 bases, and 10 bases separated the two germline ends. DNA of the CDR3: TGTGCCTGGGGTACAGGGATGAACACTGAAGCTTTCTTT. Translating gives CAWGTGMNTEAFF.

The V call is TRBV28, the J call TRBJ1-2, with 7 bases fitting TRBD1. Trimming removed 7 bases from V and 0 bases from J; junction bases left unmatched: 8. The CDR3 consists of 15 residues. In germline, CDR1 is MDHEN, CDR2 SYDVKM. This CDR3 is CASTSTGTANYGYTF. CDR3 bases: TGTGCCAGCACCTCCACCGGGACAGCTAACTATGGCTACACCTTC.

The chain uses TRBV30 and TRBJ2-7, with TRBD1 matching 8 bases. Germline-derived CDR1 and CDR2 are GTSNPN and SVGIG (reference sequence). Trimming at V came to 2 bases and at J to 1 base, leaving 13 bases not matched to a gene. The CDR3 runs to 17 residues. The CDR3: CAWSITRTGTGSYEQYF. CDR3 nucleotide sequence: TGTGCCTGGAGTATAACTAGGACAGGGACGGGGTCCTACGAGCAGTACTTC. The full variable domain, completed using reference TRBV30 and TRBJ2-7, is SQTIHQWPATLVQPVGSPLSLECTVEGTSNPNLYWYRQAAGRGLQLLFYSVGIGQISSEVPQNLSASRPQDRQFILSSKKLLLSDSGFYLCAWSITRTGTGSYEQYFGPGTRLTVT.

The chain carries TRBV6-5 and TRBJ1-2, with 9 positions matching TRBD1. Per the germline V gene, CDR1 is MNHEY and CDR2 is SVGAGI. J lost 0 bases, V lost 10 bases, and 3 bases had no gene match. This CDR3 spans 13 amino acids. CDR3: CATYRGPNYGYTF. In DNA form, the CDR3 reads TGTGCCACCTACAGGGGGCCTAACTATGGCTACACCTTC.

The chain links TRBV9 to TRBJ1-1; D is unclear. The CDR3 covers 13 residues. Per the germline V gene, CDR1 is SGDLS and CDR2 is YYNGEE. V was pared by 5 bases and J by 2 bases, with 10 bases between. As DNA, the CDR3 is TGTGCCAGCAGTGTCGAGAGTAACACTGAAGCTTTCTTT. Protein sequence: CASSVESNTEAFF.

This chain connects TRBV18 to TRBJ1-3; D remains unclear. The V end lost 6 bases, the J end lost 2 bases, and 20 bases lay between the germline ends. The CDR3 is 17 amino acids. CDR1 is KGHSH, CDR2 LQKENI, per germline. The CDR3 DNA sequence: TGTGCCAGCTCGCCGAGCCGGGTCAGCAGTCCTGGAAACACCATATATTTT. It encodes CASSPSRVSSPGNTIYF.

This chain connects TRBV11-3 to TRBJ2-2, with D maybe TRBD1 (5 bases). Germline V gene lookup returns CDR1 SGHNT and CDR2 YENEEA. V lost 1 base to trimming and J lost 6 bases, with 12 bases between them. The CDR3 extends over 15 amino acids. The CDR3 DNA is TGTGCCAGCAGCTTAGGGGGCAGGGTTGCCGGGGAGCTGTTTTTT. It codes for CASSLGGRVAGELFF.

The CDR3 loop reads CASSLAGSYNSPLHF. The DNA for the CDR3 is TGTGCCAGCAGCCTCGCGGGATCATATAATTCACCCCTCCACTTT. The genes are TRBV28 and TRBJ1-6; D gene ambiguous. Germline V gene data show CDR1 as MDHEN and CDR2 as SYDVKM. The V end lost 6 bases, the J end lost 4 bases, and 13 bases lay between the germline ends. The CDR3 extends over 15 amino acids. Together with reference TRBV28 and TRBJ1-6, the CDR3 gives the full variable domain: DVKVTQSSRYLVKRTGEKVFLECVQDMDHENMFWYRQDPGLGLRLIYFSYDVKMKEKGDIPEGYSVSREKKERFSLILESASTNQTSMYLCASSLAGSYNSPLHFGNGTRLTVT.

The V call is TRBV6-5, the J call TRBJ1-2; TRBD1 agrees at 12 bases. Per the germline V gene, CDR1 is MNHEY and CDR2 is SVGAGI. Losses at the gene ends were 4 bases for V and 9 bases for J; bases not matched to a gene: 6. The CDR3 contains 14 residues. This chain's CDR3 is CASSSPGQGARYTF. The DNA for the CDR3 is TGTGCCAGCAGTTCGCCGGGACAGGGGGCTCGCTACACCTTC.

Regarding this clone: This sample includes further DNA sequences coding for the same CDR3. The chain joins TRBV28 to TRBJ1-2, with D possibly being TRBD1 (6 bases). Germline V gene sequence: CDR1 MDHEN, CDR2 SYDVKM. Trimming cost V 3 bases and J 6 bases, with 8 bases left between them. This CDR3 comprises 12 residues. CDR3 nucleotide sequence: TGTGCCAGCAGTTTGACAGGAGATGGCTACACCTTC. Translation: CASSLTGDGYTF.

The chain has TRBV10-3 and TRBJ2-6, with no clear D. Trimming shortened V by 10 bases and J by 4 bases, and 17 bases separated the two germline ends. The CDR3 has 15 amino acids. Germline loops: CDR1 ENHRY, CDR2 SYGVKD. DNA of the CDR3: TGTGCCACCTCGGCCGTGTTGGAGGGGGCCAACGTCCTGACTTTC. Amino acid sequence: CATSAVLEGANVLTF.

The chain recombines TRBV18 with TRBJ2-7, with TRBD1 identical over 8 bases. The V gene end was trimmed by 3 bases and the J gene end by 7 bases; junction bases not matched to a gene: 11. CDR3 length: 15 residues. Germline loops: CDR1 KGHSH, CDR2 LQKENI. Here the CDR3 reads CASSPGRGHMGEQYF. CDR3 in DNA: TGTGCCAGCTCACCGGGCAGGGGGCATATGGGAGAGCAGTACTTC.

V gene TRBV4-1 combines with J gene TRBJ2-7, with D maybe TRBD1 (6 bases). V gave up 4 bases and J gave up 2 bases, with 18 bases separating them. CDR1 is MGHRA, CDR2 YSYEKL, per germline. The CDR3 runs to 16 residues. The CDR3 sequence: CASSPQPTGSPYEQYF. The CDR3 coding sequence is TGCGCCAGCAGCCCGCAACCTACAGGGTCCCCCTACGAGCAGTACTTC.

This clone was observed once. The V gene is TRBV27, the J gene TRBJ1-5, with D unclear. V was shortened by 3 bases and J by 0 bases, with 9 bases between the two germline ends. The germline V gene has CDR1 MNHEY and CDR2 SMNVEV (reference sequence). CDR3 length: 15 residues. The CDR3 loop reads CASSFGRDSNQPQHF. The CDR3 DNA sequence: TGTGCCAGCAGTTTTGGGCGGGATAGCAATCAGCCCCAGCATTTT.

The chain uses TRBV10-3 and TRBJ2-2, with 11 bases fitting TRBD1. J gave up 7 bases and V 9 bases, and 4 bases lay outside the gene matches. Germline assignment: CDR1 ENHRY and CDR2 SYGVKD. The length of the CDR3 is 13 residues. CDR3 residues: CAIGQGANGELFF. The CDR3 DNA reads as TGTGCCATAGGACAGGGGGCGAACGGGGAGCTGTTTTTT.

The V call is TRBV15, the J call TRBJ2-3, with D unresolved. This CDR3 is built from 14 residues. Trimming pared 0 bases from V and 8 bases from J, leaving 12 bases between. Germline lookup yields CDR1 LNHNV and CDR2 YYDKDF (reference sequence). The CDR3 bases are TGTGCCACCAGCAGAGATCTCGGGTCCCGTACGCAGTATTTT. Its translation is CATSRDLGSRTQYF.

The gene calls are TRBV11-2 and TRBJ2-7; no clear D gene. The CDR3 is 14 amino acids. CDR1 is SGHAT and CDR2 is FQNNGV in the germline V gene. Trimming left V 2 bases short and J 5 bases short, with 13 bases between. DNA of the CDR3: TGTGCCAGCAGCTTATCCCCTTATTCTAACGAGCAGTACTTC. Its protein is CASSLSPYSNEQYF.

The V and J genes are TRBV6-2 or TRBV6-3 and TRBJ1-2, with D possibly being TRBD1 (5 bases). This CDR3 has 14 amino acids. Germline CDR1 is MNHEY and CDR2 is SVGEGT. Between the trimmed V and J ends, which lost 2 bases and 8 bases, there was a span of 15 bases. The CDR3 region is CASSYTKDSSGYTF. In DNA, the CDR3 is TGTGCCAGCAGTTACACCAAAGACAGTTCCGGCTACACCTTC.

The chain couples TRBV23-1 to TRBJ1-3, with TRBD1 matching over 8 bases. TRBV23-1 is filed as an ORF, its function uncertain. Unmatched junction bases numbered 19, after V lost 6 bases and J lost 0 bases. This CDR3 contains 20 residues. DNA for the CDR3: TGCGCCAGCAGGCTCACCCGGGACAGGAATCGATCAACCTCTGGAAACACCATATATTTT. Translated, it gives CASRLTRDRNRSTSGNTIYF.

The rearrangement links TRBV5-1 to TRBJ1-3; possible D gene TRBD1, 5 bases. V was pared by 3 bases and J by 1 base, with 14 bases between. The CDR3 has 16 residues. CDR1 is SGHRS and CDR2 is YFSETQ in the germline V gene. The CDR3 sequence: CASSWTPRESGNTIYF. The CDR3, as DNA: TGCGCCAGCAGCTGGACCCCCAGGGAATCTGGAAACACCATATATTTT.

This chain connects TRBV5-1 to TRBJ2-7; the match to TRBD1 covers 7 bases. CDR3 size: 16 residues. The trim removed 4 bases at V and 2 bases at J, leaving 12 bases unmatched. Germline V gene lookup returns CDR1 SGHRS and CDR2 YFSETQ. CDR3 DNA: TGCGCCAGCAGCCGAGTGACAGGGCATTCCCCCTACGAGCAGTACTTC. It specifies CASSRVTGHSPYEQYF.

This clone occurred a few times. The V and J genes are TRBV10-3 and TRBJ2-7, with D possibly matching TRBD2 (6 bases). Trimming removed 3 bases from V and 3 bases from J, with 12 bases in between. Germline loops: CDR1 ENHRY, CDR2 SYGVKD. The CDR3 runs to 14 residues. CDR3 DNA sequence: TGTGCCATCAGTGATTCAGGGACTGGCTACGAGCAGTACTTC. It codes for CAISDSGTGYEQYF.

This clone was counted once. The rearrangement uses TRBV7-9 and TRBJ1-2; weak D call: TRBD1 (5 bases). V was cut by 7 bases and J by 6 bases, with 15 bases left in between. The CDR3 is 13 residues long. CDR1 is SEHNR and CDR2 is FQNEAQ in the germline V gene (reference sequence). The CDR3 coding sequence is TGTGCCAGCACCCCCCCAGGGTTCCATGGCTACACCTTC. Its protein product is CASTPPGFHGYTF.

The chain carries TRBV19 and TRBJ2-3, with 7 bases aligning to TRBD2. Germline-derived CDR1 and CDR2 are LNHDA and SQIVND (reference sequence). CDR3 size: 14 residues. With V trimmed by 6 bases and J by 4 bases, 7 bases remained unmatched. CDR3 residues: CASRWVGGSDTQYF. DNA of the CDR3: TGTGCCAGTAGATGGGTGGGGGGGTCAGATACGCAGTATTTT.